The rows below give T cell receptor beta chains drawn from one sample of a study of cytomegalovirus exposure and HLA in healthy donors. Data came from immunoSEQ multiplex PCR; TCRdb stores just in-frame clones and leaves some out. Of around 190,000 clones listed, around 77% were seen once; the top ten hold around 2.2%. Material: PBMCs. The receptors stem from a man aged 60 to 69 in good health and CMV-seronegative. Each CDR3 is given without its conserved first and last residue.

>TRBJ2-3|TRBV27
ASSLMSASTDTQY
>TRBJ1-2|TRBV18
ASSPMEGSDYGYT
>TRBJ2-5|TRBV9
ASSVGGLAGQETQY
>TRBJ2-5|TRBV5-6
ASSRGQGQETQY
>TRBJ2-3|TRBV4-3
ASSQAGGLTDTQY
>TRBJ1-5|TRBV5-1
ASSSGGDQPQH
>TRBJ1-5|TRBV19
ASSPDRDQPQH
>TRBJ1-1|TRBV6-5
ASSPGYSEAF
>TRBJ1-4|TRBV5-1
ASSTGQGNSEKLF
>TRBJ2-3|TRBV5-4
ASSLQGGTQY
>TRBJ2-1|TRBV2
ASAGEGGRVPYNEQF
>TRBJ2-5|TRBV2
ASSDRGLTQY
>TRBJ2-5|TRBV5-4
ASSPDKFKETQY
>TRBJ1-2|TRBV19
ASSLGVANYT
>TRBJ2-2|TRBV29-1
SVEMGEGPPGELF
>TRBJ1-1|TRBV7-8
ASSLSGLVSTEAF
>TRBJ1-1|TRBV28
ASSPSGGQNTEAF
>TRBJ2-2|TRBV23-1
ASSQSRQSSVHTGELF
>TRBJ2-3|TRBV4-3
ASSHGTLYTDTQY
>TRBJ1-2|TRBV6-5
ASSYSAVNYGYT
>TRBJ1-1|TRBV10-3
AIRGTEGTEAF
>TRBJ2-5|TRBV10-2
ASSESPGTETQY
>TRBJ1-5|TRBV19
ASRIQGVGQPQH